The clone carrying this T cell receptor (beta chain) was found many times. Its matching antigen is unknown. The data were obtained in a study of identical twins. The study, taken as a whole, reports: Zero-insertion results could be subject to partial confounding by invariant MAIT and iNKT cells. Cross-sectional statistics underpinned the conclusions; the same donors were not followed. Clonotypes of the beta chain that were abundant in cord blood carried fewer insertions (memory repertoires showed none).

TCRdb independently ran MiXCR on the 5' RACE reads; one entry per CDR3 protein. Of 1,800,000 or so distinct CDR3 sequences listed, about 32% are singletons. V dropped 2 bases and J dropped 7 bases, with 6 bases sitting between them. The CDR3 runs 10 residues. Germline assignment: CDR1 SQVTM and CDR2 ANQGSEA. The source material was cord blood. The receptor was isolated from a newborn girl in good health. The chain has TRBV29-1 and TRBJ2-7; possible D gene TRBD2, 5 bases. CDR3 in DNA: TGCAGCGTTGAATCGGGGGAGCAGTACTTC. This codes for CSVESGEQYF.